This T cell receptor beta chain was found in a study of OX40 agonist ivuxolimab in advanced cancers. In the study overall: Patients undergoing dose escalation presented with hepatocellular carcinoma, melanoma, renal cell or head and neck cancer. With a range of roughly 20 to 90, age averaged roughly 60 years, and around 80% were male.

The CDR3 is 13 amino acids. Germline CDR1 WSHSY, CDR2 SAAADI. Trimming cost V 8 bases and J 2 bases; bases outside gene matches: 6. Overall study findings and caveats: Dose levels from 0.1 to 3.0 mg/kg saw CD4+ and CD8+ blood T cells expand clonally by week 6. Partial responders receiving 0.1-3.0 mg/kg showed among the lowest clonal expansion.

Regarding this clone: Its cognate antigen is unknown.

Libraries were prepared by immunoSEQ multiplex PCR; TCRdb keeps only in-frame clonotypes and omits some of them. The sample holds over 25,000 clones, 70% to 85% seen once. The receptor was isolated from an adult with an advanced solid tumor such as melanoma, head and neck, liver or kidney cancer. The V call is TRBV10-2, the J call TRBJ2-7; 7 nucleotides align to TRBD2. The sample here was CD4+ or CD8+ T cells sorted from blood, taken in a trial of the OX40 agonist ivuxolimab. The CDR3, as DNA: TGCGCCAGCTTGGGACTATTAGCCTACGAGCAGTACTTC. Translation gives CASLGLLAYEQYF.